Below are 30 T cell receptor beta chains sequenced from a single sample in a study of Ad26.COV2.S vaccination and SARS-CoV-2 variants. The treatment: 15 to 20 received Ad26.COV2.S at low or high dose, single or two shots; about 5 received placebo; per-sample allocation not given. Collection of the samples took place on day 63 after the first injection of vaccine or placebo. Assay: immunoSEQ multiplex PCR; the TCRdb copy retains only in-frame clones and omits some. The sample includes about 400,000 clones, around 91% of them seen just once. The sequenced sample was peripheral blood, obtained in a trial of Ad26.COV2.S vaccine versus placebo. Receptors were obtained from a person between 18 and 65 years old who received the Ad26.COV2.S COVID-19 vaccine or a placebo.

V and J are TRBV14 and TRBJ2-2; D gene unclear. V was pared by 1 base and J by 8 bases, with 11 bases between. The CDR3 covers 14 residues. CDR1 SGHDN and CDR2 FVKESK come from the germline V gene. This chain's CDR3 is CASSQVTRSGELFF. CDR3 nucleotides: TGTGCCAGCAGCCAAGTAACCCGTTCGGGGGAGCTGTTTTTT.

This chain connects TRBV4-2 to TRBJ2-3; a possible D gene is TRBD2 (5 bases). Per the germline V gene, CDR1 is LGHNA and CDR2 is YNFKEQ. Between the trimmed V and J ends, which lost 0 bases and 2 bases, there was a span of 12 bases. CDR3 length: 16 residues. CDR3 nucleotides: TGTGCCAGCAGCCAAGATTCCGGGATGAACACAGATACGCAGTATTTT. Translation gives CASSQDSGMNTDTQYF.

The gene calls are TRBV18 and TRBJ2-7; tentative D call: TRBD1 (6 bases). Trimming left V 3 bases short and J 6 bases short, with 18 bases between. The CDR3 sequence is 15 residues long. The germline gives CDR1 KGHSH, CDR2 LQKENI. CDR3 DNA sequence: TGTGCCAGCTCACCGGGGGACGGTGGCAGGGGCGAGCAGTACTTC. Amino acids: CASSPGDGGRGEQYF.

The chain carries TRBV6-2 or TRBV6-3 and TRBJ2-7; D is undetermined. The V end was cut by 5 bases, the J end by 2 bases, with 7 bases between. The germline CDR1 and CDR2 sequences are MNHEY and SVGEGT. This CDR3 has 12 amino acids. The CDR3 protein is CASSSVTYEQYF. Here the CDR3 DNA reads TGTGCCAGCAGTAGCGTAACCTACGAGCAGTACTTC.

The rearrangement links TRBV13 to TRBJ2-7; D is undetermined. The V and J ends lost 6 bases and 2 bases respectively, with 5 bases between them. The CDR3 extends over 11 amino acids. Germline V CDR1 and CDR2: PRHDT, FYEKMQ (reference sequence). The CDR3, as DNA: TGTGCCAGCAGTCATGCCTACGAGCAGTACTTC. Translated, it gives CASSHAYEQYF.

The rearrangement uses TRBV7-2 and TRBJ2-2; TRBD2 is a possible D gene (5 bases). Germline loops: CDR1 SGHTA, CDR2 FQGNSA. V gave up 4 bases and J gave up 7 bases, with 13 bases separating them. CDR3 size: 14 residues. The CDR3 nucleotides read TGTGCCAGCAGCTCCTTTTGGGCGGGCGGGGAGCTGTTTTTT. It is translated as CASSSFWAGGELFF.

The chain is built from TRBV28 and TRBJ2-3; tentative D call: TRBD1 (6 bases). The CDR3 length is 15 residues. V lost 6 bases and J 1 base, leaving 14 bases between the germline ends. The germline gives CDR1 MDHEN, CDR2 SYDVKM. CDR3 in DNA: TGTGCCAGCAGCCAGGGGTCAGGCGGCACAGATACGCAGTATTTT. Translating it yields CASSQGSGGTDTQYF.

The genes are TRBV5-1 and TRBJ2-1; D is uncertain. CDR1 SGHRS and CDR2 YFSETQ come from the germline V gene. Trimming removed 1 base from V and 2 bases from J, with 10 bases in between. The CDR3 is 15 amino acids. The CDR3 spells CASSLSGSTYNEQFF. CDR3 sequence (DNA): TGCGCCAGCAGCTTGTCTGGAAGTACCTACAATGAGCAGTTCTTC. Full variable domain (missing parts from reference TRBV5-1 and TRBJ2-1): KAGVTQTPRYLIKTRGQQVTLSCSPISGHRSVSWYQQTPGQGLQFLFEYFSETQRNKGNFPGRFSGRQFSNSRSEMNVSTLELGDSALYLCASSLSGSTYNEQFFGPGTRLTVL.

This chain connects TRBV28 to TRBJ2-6; maybe TRBD2 (6 bases). The V gene's germline CDR1 is MDHEN and CDR2 SYDVKM. The length of the CDR3 is 15 residues. V was trimmed by 3 bases and J by 0 bases, leaving 6 bases between them. The CDR3 DNA follows: TGTGCCAGCAGTTTGGGGGGCTCTGGGGCCAACGTCCTGACTTTC. Its translation: CASSLGGSGANVLTF.

The V gene is TRBV7-8, the J gene TRBJ2-3; 16 positions agree with TRBD2. V gave up 1 base and J gave up 6 bases; unmatched junction bases: 10. CDR1 and CDR2 from the germline V gene are SGHVS and FQNEAQ. This CDR3 is built from 19 residues. The CDR3: CASSLVRMGLAGGGDTQYF. In DNA, the CDR3 is TGTGCCAGCAGCTTAGTTAGAATGGGACTAGCGGGAGGGGGGGATACGCAGTATTTT.

The V gene is TRBV11-3, the J gene TRBJ2-5, with TRBD2 matching 10 bases. CDR3 length equals 15 residues. Trimming at V came to 5 bases and at J to 5 bases, leaving 8 bases not matched to a gene. Germline-derived CDR1 and CDR2 are SGHNT and YENEEA. CDR3 bases: TGTGCCAGCAGCCTGCCTAGCGGGAGTGTTGAGACCCAGTACTTC. The encoded protein is CASSLPSGSVETQYF.

The chain carries TRBV6-5 and TRBJ2-7; 10 bases are a match to TRBD2. The CDR3 runs to 15 residues. V lost 7 bases, J lost 3 bases, and 9 bases stayed unmatched. The germline CDR1 and CDR2 sequences are MNHEY and SVGAGI. The CDR3 bases are TGTGCCAGCAAAGGGTCGGCTAGCGGGAGCTACGAGCAGTACTTC. This encodes CASKGSASGSYEQYF.

This clone was seen a single time. CDR3 bases: TGTGCCAGCAGCTTGGTCGGGAGGCGGAGTGAGACCCAGTACTTC. It codes for CASSLVGRRSETQYF. The V gene is TRBV5-4, the J gene TRBJ2-5, with 7 bases identical to TRBD2. Looked up from germline, CDR1 is SGHNT and CDR2 is YYREEE (reference sequence). V lost 0 bases to trimming and J lost 5 bases; unmatched junction nucleotides: 7. The CDR3 loop spans 15 amino acids. The full variable domain, in which reference TRBV5-4 and TRBJ2-5 provide the parts outside the CDR3, is ETGVTQSPTHLIKTRGQQVTLRCSSQSGHNTVSWYQQALGQGPQFIFQYYREEENGRGNFPPRFSGLQFPNYSSELNVNALELDDSALYLCASSLVGRRSETQYFGPGTRLLVL.

The chain couples TRBV13 to TRBJ2-7; 7 bases line up with TRBD1. Germline V CDR1 and CDR2: PRHDT, FYEKMQ (reference sequence). The V gene end was trimmed by 7 bases and the J gene end by 0 bases; junction bases not matched to a gene: 6. The CDR3 runs 14 residues. This chain's CDR3 is CASNRRQGSYEQYF. The CDR3 DNA follows: TGTGCCAGCAACCGGAGACAGGGCTCCTACGAGCAGTACTTC.

The rearrangement uses TRBV11-3 and TRBJ2-5, with 10 bases aligning to TRBD1. The CDR3 totals 15 residues. Germline V CDR1 and CDR2: SGHNT, YENEEA. CDR3 in DNA: TGTGGGGTAGGCGACCGACAGGGGGCCCAAGAGACCCAGTACTTC. Translation: CGVGDRQGAQETQYF.

This clone was detected only once. V is TRBV18 and J is TRBJ2-7; TRBD1 matches at 8 bases. This CDR3 region has 15 residues. Germline CDR1 and CDR2: KGHSH and LQKENI. The V segment lost 2 bases and the J segment 3 bases; nucleotides outside the gene matches: 6. DNA of the CDR3: TGTGCCAGCTCACCAGGACAGGGACCAAACTACGAGCAGTACTTC. Encoded protein: CASSPGQGPNYEQYF.

CDR3 bases: TGTGCCAGCAGCCTACAGGGCAGGAATGGCTACACCTTC. Amino acid sequence: CASSLQGRNGYTF. This sequence joins TRBV25-1 and TRBJ1-2, with D maybe TRBD1 (6 bases). V lost 6 bases and J 6 bases, leaving 14 bases between the germline ends. The CDR3 is made up of 13 amino acids. Germline CDR1 MGHDK, CDR2 SYGVNS.

The gene calls are TRBV6-6 and TRBJ2-7; D is possibly TRBD1 (5 bases). Germline CDR1 and CDR2: MNHNY and SVGAGI (reference sequence). Trimming took 6 bases from V and 2 from J, leaving 11 bases between them. This CDR3 has 13 residues. The CDR3 bases are TGTGCCAGCAGAGAAACAGGAGCCTACGAGCAGTACTTC. Translation: CASRETGAYEQYF.

The chain employs TRBV11-3 and TRBJ2-1; 8 bases match TRBD2. Germline V gives CDR1 SGHNT, CDR2 YENEEA. This CDR3 is 15 amino acids long. Unmatched junction bases numbered 10, after V lost 5 bases and J lost 7 bases. CDR3 region: CASSPREGGENEQFF. CDR3 DNA: TGTGCCAGCAGCCCTCGGGAGGGAGGTGAAAATGAGCAGTTCTTC.

The chain uses TRBV28 and TRBJ2-1, with 8 bases fitting TRBD2. Germline CDR1 is MDHEN and CDR2 is SYDVKM. CDR3 length equals 14 residues. V was pared by 4 bases and J by 7 bases, with 6 bases of the junction left unmatched. The CDR3 coding sequence is TGTGCCAGCAGTTACCGGACTAGCAGGAATGAGCAGTTCTTC. This translates into CASSYRTSRNEQFF.

V gene TRBV24-1 combines with J gene TRBJ2-5, with D unresolved. This CDR3 is 14 amino acids long. The V gene's germline CDR1 is KGHDR and CDR2 SFDVKD. V lost 2 bases to trimming and J lost 1 base, with 7 bases between them. The CDR3 DNA reads as TGTGCCACCAGTGATTCCCAGCTCCAAGAGACCCAGTACTTC. Translating gives CATSDSQLQETQYF.

This clone was counted once. The chain is built from TRBV5-6 and TRBJ2-1; D gene unclear. The germline CDR1 and CDR2 sequences are SGHDT and YYEEEE. The V end lost 1 base, the J end lost 4 bases, and 6 bases lay between the germline ends. The CDR3 has 13 amino acids. CDR3 DNA: TGTGCCAGCAGCTTGAGCCCGTACAATGAGCAGTTCTTC. It encodes CASSLSPYNEQFF.

This rearrangement joins TRBV19 to TRBJ2-1; TRBD1 matches 9 bases. Germline V gives CDR1 LNHDA, CDR2 SQIVND (reference sequence). The CDR3 covers 16 residues. V lost 5 bases to trimming and J lost 8 bases; unmatched junction nucleotides: 13. CDR3 amino acids: CASSDVKGTGKYEQFF. The DNA of the CDR3 is TGTGCCAGTAGTGATGTAAAGGGGACAGGGAAATATGAGCAGTTCTTC.

V gene TRBV4-1 combines with J gene TRBJ1-3, with D tentatively TRBD1 (6 bases). Germline V gives CDR1 MGHRA, CDR2 YSYEKL. Trimming took off 0 bases at V and 0 bases at J, with 15 bases between the two ends. CDR3 size: 18 residues. The CDR3 spells CASSQDHEGGFSGNTIYF. The DNA of the CDR3 is TGCGCCAGCAGCCAAGATCATGAAGGGGGTTTCTCTGGAAACACCATATATTTT.

On this clone itself: The junction does not match germline at one end; this may be a read error. This chain links TRBV5-1 with TRBJ2-5, with D perhaps TRBD2 (6 bases). The V gene's germline CDR1 is SGHRS and CDR2 YFSETQ. The CDR3 consists of 12 residues. CDR3 in DNA: TGCGCCAGCACATCGGGGGAAGAAACCCAGTACTTC. It is translated as CASTSGEETQYF.

J is TRBJ2-5 and V is TRBV11-1; 7 bases agree with TRBD2. V lost 4 bases and J lost 2; bases outside the gene matches: 4. The CDR3 contains 14 residues. The V gene's germline CDR1 is SGHAT and CDR2 FQDESV (reference sequence). In DNA form, the CDR3 reads TGTGCCAGCAGCTACCACGGGGGGCAAGAGACCCAGTACTTC. Translation gives CASSYHGGQETQYF.

This clone was seen once. V gene TRBV21-1 combines with J gene TRBJ2-3. TRBV21-1 is a pseudogene segment. CDR3 length equals 15 residues. CDR3 nucleotide sequence: TGTGCCAGCACGGGGGACACGACTAGCACAGATACGCAGTATTTT. Its translation is CASTGDTTSTDTQYF.

V gene TRBV10-3 combines with J gene TRBJ1-2; 11 nucleotides line up with TRBD1. This CDR3 comprises 15 residues. The V gene end was trimmed by 4 bases and the J gene end by 5 bases; junction bases not matched to a gene: 6. Germline V gene sequence: CDR1 ENHRY, CDR2 SYGVKD. In nucleotides, the CDR3 is TGTGCCATCAGTGTCGGGACAGGGGGTGGATATGGCTACACCTTC. Translating gives CAISVGTGGGYGYTF.

V is TRBV3-1 (or the pseudogene TRBV3-2) and J is TRBJ1-1, with D tentatively TRBD1 (5 bases). Trimming left V 4 bases short and J 7 bases short, with 34 bases between. CDR3 length equals 20 residues. From germline, CDR1 is LGHDT and CDR2 YNNKEL (reference sequence). CDR3 loop: CASSPLGMGTSLGRVSEAFF. As DNA, the CDR3 is TGTGCCAGCAGCCCCTTAGGGATGGGGACGTCCTTGGGAAGGGTGAGTGAAGCTTTCTTT.

The chain has TRBV5-6 and TRBJ2-5; no firm D call. This CDR3 comprises 11 residues. Between the trimmed V and J ends, which lost 0 bases and 5 bases, there was a span of 2 bases. The germline gives CDR1 SGHDT, CDR2 YYEEEE. DNA for the CDR3: TGTGCCAGCAGCTTGGACGAGACCCAGTACTTC. It yields the protein CASSLDETQYF.